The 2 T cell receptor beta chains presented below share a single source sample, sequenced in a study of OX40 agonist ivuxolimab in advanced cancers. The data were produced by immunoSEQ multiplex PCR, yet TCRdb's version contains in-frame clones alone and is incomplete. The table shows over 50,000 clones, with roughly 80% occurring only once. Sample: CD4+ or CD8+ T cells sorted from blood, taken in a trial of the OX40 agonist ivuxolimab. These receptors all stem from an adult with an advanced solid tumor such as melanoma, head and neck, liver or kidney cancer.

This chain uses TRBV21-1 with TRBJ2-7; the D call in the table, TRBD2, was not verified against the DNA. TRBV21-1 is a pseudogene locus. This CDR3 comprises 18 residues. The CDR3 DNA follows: TGTGCCAGCACGACTAAGGGAAAGGTTGATAGCTGCTCCTACGAGCAGTACTTC. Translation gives CASTTKGKVDSCSYEQYF.

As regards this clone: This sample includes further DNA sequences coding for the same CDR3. The CDR3: CASSRDSSNQPQHF. The CDR3 DNA sequence: TGTGCCAGCAGCCGGGACAGTAGCAATCAGCCCCAGCATTTT. The chain combines TRBV25-1 with TRBJ1-5; TRBD1 agrees at 7 bases. V shed 6 bases and J 0 bases; nucleotides not matched to a gene: 2. This CDR3 region has 14 residues. CDR1 is MGHDK, CDR2 SYGVNS, per germline.